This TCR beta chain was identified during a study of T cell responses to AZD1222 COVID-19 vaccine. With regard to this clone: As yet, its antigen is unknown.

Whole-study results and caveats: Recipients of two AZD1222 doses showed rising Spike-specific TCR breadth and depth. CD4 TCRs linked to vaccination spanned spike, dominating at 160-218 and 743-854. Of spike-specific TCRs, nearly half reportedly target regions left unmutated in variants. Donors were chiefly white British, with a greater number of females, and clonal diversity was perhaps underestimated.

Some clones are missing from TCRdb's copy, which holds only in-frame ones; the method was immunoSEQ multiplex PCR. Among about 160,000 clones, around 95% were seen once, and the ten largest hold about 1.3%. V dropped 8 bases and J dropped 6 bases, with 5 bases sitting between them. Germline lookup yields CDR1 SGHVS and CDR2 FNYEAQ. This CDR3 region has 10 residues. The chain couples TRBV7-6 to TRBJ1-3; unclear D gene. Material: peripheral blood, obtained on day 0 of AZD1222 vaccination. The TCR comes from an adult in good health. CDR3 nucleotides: TGTGCCAGCGGTGAAAACACCATATATTTT. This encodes CASGENTIYF.